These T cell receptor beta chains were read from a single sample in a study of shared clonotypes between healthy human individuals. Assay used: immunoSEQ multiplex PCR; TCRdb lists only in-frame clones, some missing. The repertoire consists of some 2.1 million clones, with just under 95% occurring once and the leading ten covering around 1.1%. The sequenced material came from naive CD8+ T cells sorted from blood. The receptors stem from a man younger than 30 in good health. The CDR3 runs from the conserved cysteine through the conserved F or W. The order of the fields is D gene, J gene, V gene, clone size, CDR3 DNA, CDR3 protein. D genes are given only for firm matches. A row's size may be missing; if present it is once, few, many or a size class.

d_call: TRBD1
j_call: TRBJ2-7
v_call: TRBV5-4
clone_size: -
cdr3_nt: TGTGCCAGCAGCGGGGACAGGGTAGAGCAGTACTTC
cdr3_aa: CASSGDRVEQYF

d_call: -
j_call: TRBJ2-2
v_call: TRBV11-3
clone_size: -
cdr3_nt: TGTGCCAGCAGCTCAGGGTCTTACACCGGGGAGCTGTTTTTT
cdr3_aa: CASSSGSYTGELFF

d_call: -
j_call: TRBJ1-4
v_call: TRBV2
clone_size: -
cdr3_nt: TGTGCCCAAGCCCAGGGCACGGAAAAACTGTTTTTT
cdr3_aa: CAQAQGTEKLFF

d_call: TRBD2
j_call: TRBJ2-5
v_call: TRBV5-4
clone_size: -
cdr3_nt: TGTGCCAGCAGCTTGGCCGTAGCGGGAGTGGATGAGACCCAGTACTTC
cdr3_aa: CASSLAVAGVDETQYF

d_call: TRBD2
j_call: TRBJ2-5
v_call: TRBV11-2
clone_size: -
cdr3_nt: TGTGCCAGCAGCACCGGAATAGCGGGACTCCAAGAGACCCAGTACTTC
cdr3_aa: CASSTGIAGLQETQYF

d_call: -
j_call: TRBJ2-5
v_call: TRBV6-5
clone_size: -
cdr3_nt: TGTGCCAGCAGTTACGCAGGCGGGATCCAAGAGACCCAGTACTTC
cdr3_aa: CASSYAGGIQETQYF

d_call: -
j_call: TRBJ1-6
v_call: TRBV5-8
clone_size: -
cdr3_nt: TGTGCCAGCAGAAGTACGGACAAATATAATTCACCCCTCCACTTT
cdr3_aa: CASRSTDKYNSPLHF

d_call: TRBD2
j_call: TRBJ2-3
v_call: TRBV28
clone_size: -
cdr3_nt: TGTGCCAGCAGTTTTGCGGGGGAGGAAGATACGCAGTATTTT
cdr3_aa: CASSFAGEEDTQYF

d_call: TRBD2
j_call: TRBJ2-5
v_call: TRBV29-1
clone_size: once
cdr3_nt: TGCAGCGTTACGGGACTAGCGGGAGCCCAAAGAGGGGAGACCCAGTACTTC
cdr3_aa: CSVTGLAGAQRGETQYF

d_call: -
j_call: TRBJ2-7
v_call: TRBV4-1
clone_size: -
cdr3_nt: TGCGCCAGCAGCCAAGCGGACGAGCAGTACTTC
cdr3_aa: CASSQADEQYF

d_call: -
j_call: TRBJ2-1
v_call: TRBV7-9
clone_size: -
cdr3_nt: TGTGCCAGCAGTTCTCGGGGTACTAGCCAGGTGGATGAGCAGTTCTTC
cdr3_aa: CASSSRGTSQVDEQFF

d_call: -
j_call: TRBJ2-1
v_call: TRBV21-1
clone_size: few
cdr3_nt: TGTGCCAGCACCCTCGTTCCGAGATACAAGAAGTTCTTC
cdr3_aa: CASTLVPRYKKFF

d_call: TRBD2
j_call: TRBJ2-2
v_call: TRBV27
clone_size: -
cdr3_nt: TGTGCCAGCACCCTAGCGGGAGCATCCGGGGAGCTGTTTTTT
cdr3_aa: CASTLAGASGELFF

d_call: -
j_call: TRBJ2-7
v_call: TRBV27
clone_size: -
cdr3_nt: TGTGCCAGCAGTTTATCCGCAGTTACCGAGCAGTACTTC
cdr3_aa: CASSLSAVTEQYF

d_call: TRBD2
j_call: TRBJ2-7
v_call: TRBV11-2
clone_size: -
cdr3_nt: TGTGCCAGCAGCTTTGGGACTAACTACGAGCAGTACTTC
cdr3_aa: CASSFGTNYEQYF

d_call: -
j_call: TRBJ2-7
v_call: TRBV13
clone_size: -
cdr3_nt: TGTGCCAGCAGCTCCACCCTCTCTGCGCGGGATTCGCCCTACGAGCAGTACTTC
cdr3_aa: CASSSTLSARDSPYEQYF

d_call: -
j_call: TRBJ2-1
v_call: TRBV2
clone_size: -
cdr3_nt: TGTGCCAGCAGTGAAGGTTGGACTACCTACAATGAGCAGTTCTTC
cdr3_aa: CASSEGWTTYNEQFF

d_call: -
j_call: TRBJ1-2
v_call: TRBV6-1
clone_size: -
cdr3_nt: TGTGCCAGCAGTGACAGGGTCCCTAACTATGGCTACACCTTC
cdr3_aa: CASSDRVPNYGYTF

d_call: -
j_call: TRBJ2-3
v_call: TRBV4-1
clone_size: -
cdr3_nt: TGCGCCAGCAGCCACGTGGGGGGCCTCGTGACAGATACGCAGTATTTT
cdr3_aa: CASSHVGGLVTDTQYF

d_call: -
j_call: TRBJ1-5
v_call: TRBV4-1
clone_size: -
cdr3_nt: TGCGCCAGCAGCCAAAGGCAGGGTGGTGGTCAGCCCCAGCATTTT
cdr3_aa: CASSQRQGGGQPQHF

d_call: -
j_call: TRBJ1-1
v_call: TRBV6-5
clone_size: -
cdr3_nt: TGTGCCAGCAGTTACTCGATTGATCTGAACACTGAAGCTTTCTTT
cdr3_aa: CASSYSIDLNTEAFF

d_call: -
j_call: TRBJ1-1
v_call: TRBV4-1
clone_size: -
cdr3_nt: TGCGCCAGCAGCCAAGTCCCCGGGTTTGGGGGGGCTTTCTTT
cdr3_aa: CASSQVPGFGGAFF

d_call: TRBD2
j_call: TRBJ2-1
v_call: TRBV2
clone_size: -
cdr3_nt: TGTGCCGCCCGGCCCAGCGGGGGGGGAAATGAGCAGTTCTTC
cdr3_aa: CAARPSGGGNEQFF

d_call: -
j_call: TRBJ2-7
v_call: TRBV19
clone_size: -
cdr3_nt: TGTGCCAGTAAGGAGGACCAAACCTCCTACGAGCAGTACTTC
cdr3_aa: CASKEDQTSYEQYF

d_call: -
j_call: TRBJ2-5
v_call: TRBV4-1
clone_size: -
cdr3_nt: TGCGCCAGCAGCCAAGATCTCGCGGCCCAAGAGACCCAGTACTTC
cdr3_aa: CASSQDLAAQETQYF

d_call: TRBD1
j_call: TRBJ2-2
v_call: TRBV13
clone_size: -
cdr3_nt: TGTGCCAGCACTATAATGGGGACAGTTAAGAACACCGGGGAGCTGTTTTTT
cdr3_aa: CASTIMGTVKNTGELFF

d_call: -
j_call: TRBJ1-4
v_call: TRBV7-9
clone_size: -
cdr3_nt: TGTGCCAGCAGTTACGGTGAAAAACTGTTTTTT
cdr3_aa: CASSYGEKLFF

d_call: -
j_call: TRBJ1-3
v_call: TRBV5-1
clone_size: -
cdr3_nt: TGCGCCAGCAGACTGGCCGGCTCTGGAAACACCATATATTTT
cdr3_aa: CASRLAGSGNTIYF

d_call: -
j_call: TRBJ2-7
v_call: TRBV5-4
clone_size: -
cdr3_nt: TGTGCCAGCAGCTTGGATCAGGTCTCCTACGAGCAGTACTTC
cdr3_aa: CASSLDQVSYEQYF

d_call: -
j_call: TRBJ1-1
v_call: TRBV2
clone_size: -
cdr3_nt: TGTGCCAGCACTGACCCAAACACTGAAGCTTTCTTT
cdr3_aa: CASTDPNTEAFF

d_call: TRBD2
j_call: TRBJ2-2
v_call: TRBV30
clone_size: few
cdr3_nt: TGTGCCTGGAGTGTTACACCAGCGGGAGCCACCGGGGAGCTGTTTTTT
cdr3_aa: CAWSVTPAGATGELFF

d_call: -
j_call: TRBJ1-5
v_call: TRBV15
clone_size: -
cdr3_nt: TGTGCCACCAGCAGAGACAATATACTGCAGCCCCAGCATTTT
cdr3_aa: CATSRDNILQPQHF

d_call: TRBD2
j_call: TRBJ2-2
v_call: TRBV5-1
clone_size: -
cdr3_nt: TGCGCCAGCAGCCTGACTAGCGGGAACACCGGGGAGCTGTTTTTT
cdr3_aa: CASSLTSGNTGELFF

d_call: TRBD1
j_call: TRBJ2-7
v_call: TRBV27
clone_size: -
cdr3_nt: TGTGCCAGCAGCCCAACAGGGGACCACGAGCAGTACTTC
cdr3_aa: CASSPTGDHEQYF

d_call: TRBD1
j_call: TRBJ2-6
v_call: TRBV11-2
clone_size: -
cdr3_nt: TGTGCCAGCAGCTTAAGGGACAGAACTGAGGGGGCCAACGTCCTGACTTTC
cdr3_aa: CASSLRDRTEGANVLTF

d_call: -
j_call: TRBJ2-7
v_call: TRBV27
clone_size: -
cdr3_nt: TGTGCCAGCAGTTTAAGGGGCATAGCCTACGAGCAGTACTTC
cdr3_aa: CASSLRGIAYEQYF

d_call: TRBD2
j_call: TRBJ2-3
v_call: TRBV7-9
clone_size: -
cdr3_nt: TGTGCCAGCAGCGGAAGACTAGCGGGGATTGCAGATACGCAGTATTTT
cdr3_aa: CASSGRLAGIADTQYF

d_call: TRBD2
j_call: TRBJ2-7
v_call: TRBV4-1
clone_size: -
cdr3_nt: TGCGCCAGCAGCCAAGGTCCGGGACTAGCTTTATACGAGCAGTACTTC
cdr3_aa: CASSQGPGLALYEQYF

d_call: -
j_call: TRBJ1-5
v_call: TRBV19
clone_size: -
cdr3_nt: TGTGCCAGTAATCGGGGTGGGAATCAGCCCCAGCATTTT
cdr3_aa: CASNRGGNQPQHF

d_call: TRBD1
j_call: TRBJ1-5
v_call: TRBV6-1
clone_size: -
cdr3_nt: TGTGCCAGCAGTGTTGACAGGGGCTATAGCAATCAGCCCCAGCATTTT
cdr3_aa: CASSVDRGYSNQPQHF

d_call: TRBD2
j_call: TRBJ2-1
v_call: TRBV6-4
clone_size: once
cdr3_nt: TGTGCCAGCAGTAGAACTAGCGGGAGGGGAAATGAGCAGTTCTTC
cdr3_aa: CASSRTSGRGNEQFF

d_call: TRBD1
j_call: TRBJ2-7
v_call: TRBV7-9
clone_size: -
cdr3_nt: TGTGCCAGCAGCCCAGCGACAGGGTCGGACGAGCAGTACTTC
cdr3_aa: CASSPATGSDEQYF

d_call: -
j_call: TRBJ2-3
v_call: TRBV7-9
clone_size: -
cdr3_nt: TGTGCCAGCAGCTTTGAGGGTAGCGTCACAGATACGCAGTATTTT
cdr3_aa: CASSFEGSVTDTQYF

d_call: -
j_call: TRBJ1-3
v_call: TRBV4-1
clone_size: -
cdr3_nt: TGCGCCAGCAGCCAAGACCCCACGGCAGGAAACACCATATATTTT
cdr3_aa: CASSQDPTAGNTIYF

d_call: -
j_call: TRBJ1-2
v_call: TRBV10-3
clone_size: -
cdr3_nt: TGTGCCATCAGTGAGGACAGGAACCTTTATGGCTACACCTTC
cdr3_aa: CAISEDRNLYGYTF

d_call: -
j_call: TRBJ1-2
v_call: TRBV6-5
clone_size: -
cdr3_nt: TGTGCCAGCAGTTATGGGGGGAACTATGGCTACACCTTC
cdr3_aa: CASSYGGNYGYTF

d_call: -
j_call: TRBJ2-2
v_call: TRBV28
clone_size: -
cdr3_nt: TGTGCCAGCAGTACCTGGGAGGAAGGGGCCGGGGAGCTGTTTTTT
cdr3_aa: CASSTWEEGAGELFF

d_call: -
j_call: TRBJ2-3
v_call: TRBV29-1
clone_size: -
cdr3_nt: TGCAGCACATGCAGGGGCGGGGGCCCTAGCACAGATACGCAGTATTTT
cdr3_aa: CSTCRGGGPSTDTQYF

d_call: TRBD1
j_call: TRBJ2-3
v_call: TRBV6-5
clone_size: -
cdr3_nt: TGTGCCAGCAGTTCCGCAGGGGGAGATACGCAGTATTTT
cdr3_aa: CASSSAGGDTQYF